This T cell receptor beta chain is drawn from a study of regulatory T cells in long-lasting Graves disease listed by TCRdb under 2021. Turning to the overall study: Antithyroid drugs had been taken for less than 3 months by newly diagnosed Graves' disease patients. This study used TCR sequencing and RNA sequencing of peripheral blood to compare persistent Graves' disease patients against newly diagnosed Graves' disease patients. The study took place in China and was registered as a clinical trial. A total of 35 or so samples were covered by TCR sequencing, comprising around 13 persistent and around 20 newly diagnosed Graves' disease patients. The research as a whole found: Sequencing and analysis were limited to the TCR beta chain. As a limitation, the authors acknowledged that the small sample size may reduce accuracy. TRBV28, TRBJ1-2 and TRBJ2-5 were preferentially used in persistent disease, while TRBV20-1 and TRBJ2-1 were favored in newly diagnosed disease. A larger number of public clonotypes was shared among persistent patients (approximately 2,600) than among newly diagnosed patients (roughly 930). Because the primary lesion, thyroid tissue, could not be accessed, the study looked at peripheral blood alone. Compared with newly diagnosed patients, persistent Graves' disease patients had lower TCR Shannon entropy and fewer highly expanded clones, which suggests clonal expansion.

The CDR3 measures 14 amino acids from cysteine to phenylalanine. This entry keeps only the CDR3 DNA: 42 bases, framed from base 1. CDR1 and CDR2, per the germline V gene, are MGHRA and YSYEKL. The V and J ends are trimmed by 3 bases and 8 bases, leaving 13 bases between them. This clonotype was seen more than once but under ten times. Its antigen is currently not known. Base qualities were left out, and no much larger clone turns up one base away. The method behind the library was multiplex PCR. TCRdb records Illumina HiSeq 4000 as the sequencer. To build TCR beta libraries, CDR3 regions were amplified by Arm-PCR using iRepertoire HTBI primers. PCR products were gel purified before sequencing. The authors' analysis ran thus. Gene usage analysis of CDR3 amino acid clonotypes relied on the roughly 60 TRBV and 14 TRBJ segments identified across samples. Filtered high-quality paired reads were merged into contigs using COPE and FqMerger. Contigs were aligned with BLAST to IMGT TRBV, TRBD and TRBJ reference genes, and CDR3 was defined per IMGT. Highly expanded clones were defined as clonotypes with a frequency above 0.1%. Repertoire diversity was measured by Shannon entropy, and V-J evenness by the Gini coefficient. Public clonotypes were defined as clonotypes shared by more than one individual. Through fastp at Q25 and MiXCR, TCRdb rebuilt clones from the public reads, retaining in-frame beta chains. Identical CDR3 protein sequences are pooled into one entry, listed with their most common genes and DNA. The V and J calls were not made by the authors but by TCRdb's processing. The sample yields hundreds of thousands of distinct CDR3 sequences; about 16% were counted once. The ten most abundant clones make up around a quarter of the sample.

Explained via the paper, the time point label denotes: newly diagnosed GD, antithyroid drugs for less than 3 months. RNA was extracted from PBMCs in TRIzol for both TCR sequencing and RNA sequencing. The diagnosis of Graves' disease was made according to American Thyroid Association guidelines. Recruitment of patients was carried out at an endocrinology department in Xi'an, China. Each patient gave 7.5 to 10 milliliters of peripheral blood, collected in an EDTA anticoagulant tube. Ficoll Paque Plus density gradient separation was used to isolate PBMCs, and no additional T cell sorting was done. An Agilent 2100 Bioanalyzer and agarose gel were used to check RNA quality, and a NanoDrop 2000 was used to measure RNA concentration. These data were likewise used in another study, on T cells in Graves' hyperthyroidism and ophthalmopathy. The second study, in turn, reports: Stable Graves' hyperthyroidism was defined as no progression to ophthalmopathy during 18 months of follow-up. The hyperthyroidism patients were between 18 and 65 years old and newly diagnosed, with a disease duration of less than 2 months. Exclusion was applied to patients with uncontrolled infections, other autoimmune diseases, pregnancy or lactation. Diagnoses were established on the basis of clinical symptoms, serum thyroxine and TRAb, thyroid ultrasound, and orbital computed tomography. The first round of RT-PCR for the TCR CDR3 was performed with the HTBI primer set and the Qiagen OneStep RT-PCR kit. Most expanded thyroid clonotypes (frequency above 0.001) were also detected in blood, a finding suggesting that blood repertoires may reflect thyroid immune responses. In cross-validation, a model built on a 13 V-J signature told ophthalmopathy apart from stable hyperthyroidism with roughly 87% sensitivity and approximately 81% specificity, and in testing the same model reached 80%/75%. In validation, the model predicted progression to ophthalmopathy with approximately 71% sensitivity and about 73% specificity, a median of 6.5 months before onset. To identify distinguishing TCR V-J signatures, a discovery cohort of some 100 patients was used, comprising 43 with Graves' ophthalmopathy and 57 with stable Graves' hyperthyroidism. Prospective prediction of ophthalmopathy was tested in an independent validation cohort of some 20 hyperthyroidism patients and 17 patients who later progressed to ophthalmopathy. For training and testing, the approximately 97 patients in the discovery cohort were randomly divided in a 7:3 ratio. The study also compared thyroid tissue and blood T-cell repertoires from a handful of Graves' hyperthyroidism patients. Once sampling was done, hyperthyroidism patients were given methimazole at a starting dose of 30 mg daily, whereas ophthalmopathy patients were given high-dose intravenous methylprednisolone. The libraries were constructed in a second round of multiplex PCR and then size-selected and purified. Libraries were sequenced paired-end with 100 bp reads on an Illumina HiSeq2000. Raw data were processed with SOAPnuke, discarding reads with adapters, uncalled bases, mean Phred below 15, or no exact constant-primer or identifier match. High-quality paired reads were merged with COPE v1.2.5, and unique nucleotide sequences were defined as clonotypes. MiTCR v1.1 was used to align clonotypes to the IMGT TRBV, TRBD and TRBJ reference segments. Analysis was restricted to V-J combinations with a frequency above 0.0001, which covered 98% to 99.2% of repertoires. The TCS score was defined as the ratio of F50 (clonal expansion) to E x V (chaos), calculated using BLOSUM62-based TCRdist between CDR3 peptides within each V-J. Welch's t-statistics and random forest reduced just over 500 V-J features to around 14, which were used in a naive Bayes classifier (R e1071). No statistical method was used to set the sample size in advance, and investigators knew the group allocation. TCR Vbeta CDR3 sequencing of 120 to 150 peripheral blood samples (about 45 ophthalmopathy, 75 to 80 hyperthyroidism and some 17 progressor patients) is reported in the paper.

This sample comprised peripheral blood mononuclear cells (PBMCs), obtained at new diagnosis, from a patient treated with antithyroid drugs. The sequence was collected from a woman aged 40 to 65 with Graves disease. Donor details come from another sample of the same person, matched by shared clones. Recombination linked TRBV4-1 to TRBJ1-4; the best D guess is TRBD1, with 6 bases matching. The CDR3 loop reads CASSHTGFVEKLFF. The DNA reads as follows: TGCGCCAGCAGCCACACAGGGTTCGTAGAAAAACTGTTTTTT.